The subject of this entry is one T cell receptor (beta chain). The source of the sample is a study of low-dose radiotherapy and immunotherapy resistance in tumors. Overall study: Every two weeks, the protocol called for intravenous cyclophosphamide at 200 mg/m2. It was given one day before each radiation and immunotherapy administration.

In germline, CDR1 is SEHNR, CDR2 FQNEAQ (reference sequence). This CDR3 comprises 13 residues. The V end lost 6 bases, the J end lost 9 bases, and 12 bases lay between the germline ends. TRAV and TRBV primers primed cDNA for both TCRalpha and TCRbeta. It was with a constant-region primer and a V-primer adapter that TCRs were amplified over around 18 PCR cycles. It was by in vitro transcription that isolated mRNA was amplified. TCRdb reanalysed the reads using MiXCR and keeps one entry per CDR3 protein. The sample holds around 100,000 distinct CDR3 sequences; under 25% are singletons and the top ten take more than 10%. Time point defined: after trial treatment. Stated treatment: LDRT plus nivolumab, ipilimumab, low-dose cyclophosphamide and aspirin (RACIN trial).

J is TRBJ1-6 and V is TRBV7-9, with D perhaps TRBD1 (5 bases). The source material was PBMCs, sampled after low-dose radiotherapy plus immunotherapy. This sequence was found in a female donor with ovarian cancer. CDR3 DNA sequence: TGTGCCAGCAGTCGAGGGGATGGTTCACCCCTCCACTTT. It translates to CASSRGDGSPLHF. The full variable domain, rest sourced from reference TRBV7-9 and TRBJ1-6, is DTGVSQNPRHKITKRGQNVTFRCDPISEHNRLYWYRQTLGQGPEFLTYFQNEAQLEKSRLLSDRFSAERPKGSFSTLEIQRTEQGDSAMYLCASSRGDGSPLHFGNGTRLTVT.